The following is a TCR beta chain sequence with its context. It lacks a known antigen. This sequence may be a read error, since a much larger clone differs from it by one base. This sample is part of a study of blood T cells in healthy people across ages (dated by TCRdb to the mid-2010s). General notes on the study: In model experiments, roughly one uniquely barcoded TCR beta cDNA molecule per two T cells was captured by template switching. Age-related changes in TCR beta repertoire diversity were measured in the study by deep sequencing normalized with unique cDNA molecular identifiers. Donors were grouped into four age groups: young (average approximately 16 years), middle-aged (around 39), aged (about 59) and long-lived (roughly 80). To avoid experimental bias, donors of different ages were distributed randomly across sequencing lanes. For two donors (one aged 18 to 30 and one aged 80 or older), the study analyzed two additional independent replicas of 1 million unique cDNA reads from the same blood draw.

From the cysteine up to the phenylalanine, the CDR3 has a length of 15 residues. Just the 45-base CDR3 DNA is kept, in frame starting at base 1. CDR1 MGHRA and CDR2 YSYEKL were looked up in the germline V gene. Systemically healthy Caucasian individuals from Russia, 39 in total and aged roughly 6 to 100 years, were included as donors. Each donor gave approximately 10 milliliters of peripheral blood, collected into EDTA-treated Vacutainer tubes. PBMCs were isolated by Ficoll-Paque density-gradient centrifugation, with at least 6 million obtained per sample. Total RNA, at least 5 micrograms per sample, was extracted from PBMCs with Trizol reagent. Naive CD45RAhigh/CD27high T cell percentages were measured by flow cytometry on a PBMC aliquot from every donor. The library was produced with 5' RACE. The sequencer was an Illumina HiSeq 2500. A second roughly 6 to 11 cycle PCR used a sample-barcoded 5' primer and a J-beta primer mix. A unique molecular identifier was introduced onto each TCR beta cDNA molecule by a template-switch 5' adaptor carrying 12 random nucleotides. Each sample yielded at least 2.5 million CDR3-containing paired-end reads. The Mint cDNA synthesis kit, primed by a TRBC-specific oligonucleotide, was used to synthesize first-strand cDNA from all RNA. Following uracil-DNA glycosylase treatment, a first 18-cycle PCR with universal primers M1SS and BC2_uni_R was performed on all cDNA. For the original study's pipeline: Normalization of each sample was performed by random selection of 1 million high-quality reads, each carrying a distinct molecular identifier. Instead of being binned into consensus sequences, reads that shared molecular identifiers were thrown out. MiTCR, with a Q25 quality threshold and the strictest error-elimination algorithm, was used for CDR3 identification, clonotype clustering and error correction. A nonparametric unseen species model with Euler transformation was used to estimate a lower bound on total TCR beta diversity. TCRdb trimmed public reads at Q25 via fastp, called clones via MiXCR and kept in-frame beta chains. Each record represents a unique CDR3 protein, reported with the most common genes and DNA among its rows. TCRdb, not the original authors, processed these V and J calls. This sample lists some 1.4 million distinct CDR3 sequences; approximately 42% were detected once. The ten largest make up 7% to 9% of the sample.

The research as a whole found: Bulk unsorted PBMC profiling prevented conclusive comparison of naive and antigen-experienced compartments. Observed TCR beta diversity per million T cells fell roughly linearly with age, and a significant reduction was already apparent by age about 43. The long-lived group showed more naive CD4+ T cells, fewer expanded clones and increased TCR diversity than the aged group, suggesting age selection. There was a strong correlation between observed TCR beta diversity and the percentage of naive T cells measured by flow cytometry. Estimates of total diversity from one million sequenced T cells were regarded as lower bounds and underestimates. Because the CMV infection status of the donors was unknown, age-related changes in expanded clonotypes may potentially have been confounded.

The TCR comes from a young woman in good health. The chain couples TRBV4-1 to TRBJ2-3, and possibly TRBD2, on 5 matching bases. The sample taken for sequencing was blood. Read as DNA, the sequence is TGCGCCAGCAGCCCCCAGAGGGCAGGCACAGATGCGCAGTATTTT. This is translated as CASSPQRAGTDAQYF.